Presented here are 16 T cell receptor beta chains from one specimen sequenced in a study of shared clonotypes between healthy human individuals. TCRdb's copy holds only in-frame clones and misses some; the assay was immunoSEQ multiplex PCR. The sample shows a few million clones, roughly nine tenths of them seen only once. Sequenced: naive CD4+ T cells sorted from blood. The subset is: CD45RA+ positively selected. Receptor source: a man between 18 and 35 years old in good health.

V and J are TRBV7-2 and TRBJ1-3, with D possibly being TRBD1 (5 bases). The V gene's germline CDR1 is SGHTA and CDR2 FQGNSA. The CDR3 spans 17 residues. The V gene lost 3 bases and the J gene lost 0 bases, with 15 bases spanning the gap. In DNA, the CDR3 is TGTGCCAGCAGCTTGGGCCCCCCCGGGACCTCTGGAAACACCATATATTTT. It encodes CASSLGPPGTSGNTIYF.

V and J are TRBV7-2 and TRBJ1-6; TRBD1 might be the D (5 bases). CDR1 and CDR2 (germline): SGHTA, FQGNSA. There are 15 residues in the CDR3. The V end lost 5 bases, the J end lost 9 bases, and 17 bases lay between the germline ends. CDR3 sequence (DNA): TGTGCCAGCAGCCCACCTCAGGGTCGGACTTCACCCCTCCACTTT. This sequence encodes CASSPPQGRTSPLHF.

V and J are TRBV11-2 and TRBJ2-1, with 11 bases lining up with TRBD2. The germline gives CDR1 SGHAT, CDR2 FQNNGV. The length of the CDR3 is 15 residues. V was pared by 5 bases and J by 3 bases, with 3 bases of the junction left unmatched. The CDR3 loop is CASSRGTSGYNEQFF. The CDR3 DNA is TGTGCCAGCAGCCGAGGGACTAGCGGCTACAATGAGCAGTTCTTC.

This clone was seen only a few times. The J gene is TRBJ1-5, the V gene TRBV30; weak D call: TRBD1 (5 bases). Trimming took 1 base from V and 1 from J, leaving 11 bases between them. The CDR3 totals 15 residues. From germline, CDR1 is GTSNPN and CDR2 SVGIG (reference sequence). CDR3 sequence: CAWSGGKGSNQPQHF. CDR3 nucleotides: TGTGCCTGGAGTGGAGGTAAGGGGAGCAATCAGCCCCAGCATTTT.

The V and J genes are TRBV5-6 and TRBJ2-3; 8 bases align to TRBD1. Germline assignment: CDR1 SGHDT and CDR2 YYEEEE. The V and J ends lost 2 bases and 3 bases, in that order; junction bases with no gene match: 8. The CDR3 totals 16 residues. The CDR3 region is CASSLPRTGSTDTQYF. DNA of the CDR3: TGTGCCAGCAGCTTACCCCGGACAGGGAGTACAGATACGCAGTATTTT.

V is TRBV4-3 and J is TRBJ2-1; possible D gene TRBD2, 5 bases. This CDR3 has 15 amino acids. Trimming took 0 bases from V and 6 from J, leaving 12 bases between them. Germline values: CDR1 LGHNA, CDR2 YSLEER. The CDR3 here is CASSQDRLAINEQFF. DNA of the CDR3: TGCGCCAGCAGCCAAGATCGGCTAGCCATCAATGAGCAGTTCTTC.

The gene calls are TRBV11-2 and TRBJ2-1; TRBD2 matches at 8 bases. The CDR3 is made up of 15 amino acids. Germline trimming cut 4 bases from V and 6 bases from J; bases unmatched to any gene: 8. Germline V gives CDR1 SGHAT, CDR2 FQNNGV. The CDR3 nucleotides are TGTGCCAGCAGCTCCCAGCGGGAGTATGGCAATGAGCAGTTCTTC. It yields the protein CASSSQREYGNEQFF.

About this clone: The junction and the germline gene differ at one end; a read error may be behind it. J is TRBJ2-7 and V is TRBV28; D may be TRBD2 (7 bases). Germline V gene sequence: CDR1 MDHEN, CDR2 SYDVKM. This CDR3 region has 12 residues. Here the CDR3 DNA reads TGTGCCAGCAGTTTGGGGGGGGCTCCCCATGGCTTC. It is translated as CASSLGGAPHGF.

The chain is built from TRBV6-5 and TRBJ2-1; D is unresolved. The germline V gene encodes CDR1 MNHEY and CDR2 SVGAGI. V lost 8 bases to trimming and J lost 9 bases, with 11 bases between them. The CDR3 has 11 residues. CDR3 sequence: CASSQGREQFF. The CDR3 DNA is TGTGCCAGCTCCCAAGGGCGTGAGCAGTTCTTC.

This chain joins TRBV7-9 and TRBJ2-3, with 8 bases aligning to TRBD1. J was trimmed by 2 bases and V by 1 base; bases with no gene match: 5. Germline V gene lookup returns CDR1 SEHNR and CDR2 FQNEAQ (reference sequence). The CDR3 covers 16 residues. This chain's CDR3 is CASSLGGQVNTDTQYF. The CDR3 DNA is TGTGCCAGCAGCTTAGGGGGACAGGTAAACACAGATACGCAGTATTTT.

The chain recombines TRBV7-9 with TRBJ2-6, with 7 positions matching TRBD2. V trimming: 4 bases; J trimming: 4 bases; junction bases outside the gene matches: 13. CDR3 length: 18 amino acids. CDR1 and CDR2 from the germline V gene are SEHNR and FQNEAQ (reference sequence). CDR3 region: CASSSLPGGQRGANVLTF. The CDR3 DNA reads TGTGCCAGCAGCTCCCTTCCGGGAGGCCAGAGGGGGGCCAACGTCCTGACTTTC.

This clone has only one observation. CDR3 sequence: CASSGGTGNTGELFF. DNA of the CDR3: TGTGCCAGCTCAGGCGGGACAGGGAACACCGGGGAGCTGTTTTTT. This chain joins TRBV7-2 and TRBJ2-2, with 8 positions matching TRBD1. The germline gives CDR1 SGHTA, CDR2 FQGNSA. CDR3 length: 15 residues. V was clipped by 8 bases and J by 1 base; unmatched bases: 6.

The gene calls are TRBV7-2 and TRBJ2-2; weak D call: TRBD2 (5 bases). The CDR3 is 13 residues long. V lost 10 bases, J lost 0 bases, and 9 bases lay in between. In germline, CDR1 is SGHTA, CDR2 FQGNSA. CDR3 sequence (DNA): TGTGCCACACGGACTTCGAACACCGGGGAGCTGTTTTTT. It specifies CATRTSNTGELFF.

This chain links TRBV19 with TRBJ1-2, with 10 bases fitting TRBD1. This CDR3 region has 13 residues. J gave up 6 bases and V 4 bases, and 2 bases lay outside the gene matches. Germline V lookup: CDR1 LNHDA, CDR2 SQIVND (reference sequence). The CDR3: CASSRDRGDGYTF. The CDR3 DNA sequence: TGTGCCAGTAGTAGGGACAGGGGAGATGGCTACACCTTC.

V and J are TRBV7-2 and TRBJ2-1; perhaps TRBD2 as D (5 bases). CDR1 is SGHTA and CDR2 is FQGNSA in the germline V gene. V lost 1 base and J 5 bases, leaving 15 bases between the germline ends. The CDR3 is made up of 16 amino acids. The CDR3 DNA reads as TGTGCCAGCAGCTTAGGGCCTAGTAGCGTCGACAATGAGCAGTTCTTC. Its protein is CASSLGPSSVDNEQFF.

This clone has more than one count but fewer than ten. The CDR3 protein is CASRLGPEAFF. DNA for the CDR3: TGTGCCAGCAGGTTAGGCCCTGAAGCTTTCTTT. The chain recombines TRBV28 with TRBJ1-1; no definite D call. This CDR3 comprises 11 residues. Germline V lookup: CDR1 MDHEN, CDR2 SYDVKM. Trimming removed 6 bases from V and 6 bases from J, with 8 bases in between.